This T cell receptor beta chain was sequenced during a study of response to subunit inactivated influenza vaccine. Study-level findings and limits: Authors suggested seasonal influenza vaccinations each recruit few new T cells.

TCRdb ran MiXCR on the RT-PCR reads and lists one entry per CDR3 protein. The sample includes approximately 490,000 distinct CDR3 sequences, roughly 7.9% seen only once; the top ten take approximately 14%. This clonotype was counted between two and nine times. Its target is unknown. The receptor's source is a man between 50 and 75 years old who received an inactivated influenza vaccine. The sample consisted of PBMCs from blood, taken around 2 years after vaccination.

CDR3 bases: TGTGCCAGCACCTTCCAACTAAGGACATCGAACACTGAAGCTTTCTTT. This gives the protein CASTFQLRTSNTEAFF. The genes are TRBV5-5 and TRBJ1-1; D is perhaps TRBD1 (5 bases). V lost 6 bases and J lost 1, with 19 bases in between. The CDR3 spans 16 residues. Germline V gene data show CDR1 as SGHKS and CDR2 as YYEKEE (reference sequence).